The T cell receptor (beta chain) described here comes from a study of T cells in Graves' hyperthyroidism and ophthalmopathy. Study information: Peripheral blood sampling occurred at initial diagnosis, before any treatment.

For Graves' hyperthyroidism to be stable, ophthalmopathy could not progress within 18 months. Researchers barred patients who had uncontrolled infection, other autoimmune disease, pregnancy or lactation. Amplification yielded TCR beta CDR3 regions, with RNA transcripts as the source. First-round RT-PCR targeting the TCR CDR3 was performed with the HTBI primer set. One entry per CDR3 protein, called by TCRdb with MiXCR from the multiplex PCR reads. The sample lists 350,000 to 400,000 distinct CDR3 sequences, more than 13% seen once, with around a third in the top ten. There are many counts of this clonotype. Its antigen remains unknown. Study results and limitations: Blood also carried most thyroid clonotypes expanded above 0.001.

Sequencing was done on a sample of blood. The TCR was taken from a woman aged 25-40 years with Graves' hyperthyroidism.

The CDR3 nucleotides read TGTGCCAGCAGCCTCCGAACAGGGGCGGGGGAGCTGTTTTTT. Translated, it gives CASSLRTGAGELFF. The chain couples TRBV11-2 to TRBJ2-2, with 7 nucleotides matching TRBD1. Trimming took 5 bases from V and 8 from J; bases not matched to a gene: 8. CDR1 is SGHAT, CDR2 FQNNGV, per germline. The CDR3 sequence is 14 residues long.